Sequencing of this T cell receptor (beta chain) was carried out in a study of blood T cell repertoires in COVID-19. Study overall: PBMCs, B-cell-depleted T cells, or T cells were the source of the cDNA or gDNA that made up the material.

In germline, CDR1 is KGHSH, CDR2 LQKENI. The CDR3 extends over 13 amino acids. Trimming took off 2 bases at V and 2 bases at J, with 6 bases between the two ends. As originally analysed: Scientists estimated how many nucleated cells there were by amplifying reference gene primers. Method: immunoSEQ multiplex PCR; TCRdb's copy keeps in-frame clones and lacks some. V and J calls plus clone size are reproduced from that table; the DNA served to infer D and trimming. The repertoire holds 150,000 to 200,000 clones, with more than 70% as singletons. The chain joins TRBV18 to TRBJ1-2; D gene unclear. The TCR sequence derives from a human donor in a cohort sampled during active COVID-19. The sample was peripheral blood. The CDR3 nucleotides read TGTGCCAGCTCACCAGACATGAACTATGGCTACACCTTC. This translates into CASSPDMNYGYTF.